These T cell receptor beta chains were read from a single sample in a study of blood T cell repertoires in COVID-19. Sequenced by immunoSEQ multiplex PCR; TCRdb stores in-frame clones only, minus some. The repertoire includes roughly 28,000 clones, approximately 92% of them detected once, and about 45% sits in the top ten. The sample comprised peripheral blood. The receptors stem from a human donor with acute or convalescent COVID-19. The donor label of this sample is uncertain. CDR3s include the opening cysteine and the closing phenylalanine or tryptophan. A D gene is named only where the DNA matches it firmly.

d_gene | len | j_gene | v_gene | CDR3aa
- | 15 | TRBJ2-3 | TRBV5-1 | CASSLAAGAADTQYF
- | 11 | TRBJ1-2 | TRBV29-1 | CSVESGLRNTF
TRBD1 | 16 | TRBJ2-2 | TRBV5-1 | CASKEPGQGPTGELFF
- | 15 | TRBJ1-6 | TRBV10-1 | CASSESDRYNSPLHF
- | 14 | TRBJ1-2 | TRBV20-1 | CSASQGRGWYGYTF
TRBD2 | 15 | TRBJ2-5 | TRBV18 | CASSQWVSGAETQYF
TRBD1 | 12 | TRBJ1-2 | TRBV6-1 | CASTQGDYGYTF
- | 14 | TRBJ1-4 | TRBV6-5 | CASRPTGWDEKLFF
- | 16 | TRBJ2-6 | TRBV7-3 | CASSLLASSGANVLTF
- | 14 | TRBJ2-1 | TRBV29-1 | CSVVGGGRGYEQFF
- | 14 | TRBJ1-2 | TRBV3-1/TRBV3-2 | CASSGDGTNYGYTF
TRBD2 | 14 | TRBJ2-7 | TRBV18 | CASSPELAGPPGHF
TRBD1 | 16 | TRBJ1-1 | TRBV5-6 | CASSLYGQGGNTEAFF
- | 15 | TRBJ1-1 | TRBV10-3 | CAISTDQGVLPEAFF
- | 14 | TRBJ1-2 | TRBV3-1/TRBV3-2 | CASSQYGGDYGYTF
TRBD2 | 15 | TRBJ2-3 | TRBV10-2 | CASTLLAGGTDTQYF
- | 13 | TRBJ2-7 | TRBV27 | CASSTDMPNEQYF
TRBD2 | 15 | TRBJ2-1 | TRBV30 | CAWSAGTSGYNEQFF
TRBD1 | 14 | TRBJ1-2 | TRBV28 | CASSSGQAPYGYTF
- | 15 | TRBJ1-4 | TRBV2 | CASSSDGATNEKLFF
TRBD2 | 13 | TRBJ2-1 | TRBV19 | CASCTSGRNEQFF
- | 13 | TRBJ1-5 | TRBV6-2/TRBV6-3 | CASSRLEGQPQHF
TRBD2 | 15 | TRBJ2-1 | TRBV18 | CASSLLLARYNEQFF
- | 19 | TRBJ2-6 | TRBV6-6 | CASSHHRRGSRVGANVLTF
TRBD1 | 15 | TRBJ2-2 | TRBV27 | CASRRQGTNTGELFF
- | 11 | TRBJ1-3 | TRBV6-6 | CAAARGNTIYF
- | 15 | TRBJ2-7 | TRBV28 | CASQGLRGGSYEQYF